This TCR beta chain comes out of a study of cytotoxic CD8 clonotypes in ibrutinib-treated CLL (dated by TCRdb to about 2021). With respect to the entire study: The cohort was composed of approximately 11 relapsed/refractory and about 15 treatment-naive patients; IGHV unmutated status was identified in 17 to 18 patients. Responses were partial in 24 patients and complete in 2; after median approximately 66 months follow-up, 14 stayed in remission and 12 progressed. The response samples were drawn at a median of around eleven months into treatment, with a range of about 6 to 40 months. On average, each sample had approximately 260,000 productive templates and 100,000 or so productive rearrangements. Longitudinal samples were obtainable from 26 of the 86 participants in the trial. Cryopreserved peripheral blood mononuclear cells were collected at three points: before therapy, at response, and at either sustained remission or disease progression. Every remission and progressive disease sample was obtained while ibrutinib was still being received by the patients.

Comment on this clone: Which antigen it targets is not known. Base qualities were left out, and no much larger clone turns up one base away.

Each clonotype received, on average, around 10x coverage in deep resolution sequencing performed on a MiSeq, where the target depth lay between 1 in 1 million and 1 in 200,000 T cells. The immunoSEQ hsTCRB Kit was used to generate TCR beta libraries. As for how the authors treated the data: The data were analyzed with ImmunoSEQ Analyzer and ImmunoSEQ Data Assistant, and V, D and J gene assignments followed IMGT definitions. Clonality, which ranges from 0 to 1, was calculated by subtracting the normalized Shannon entropy of productive rearrangement frequencies from one. Only overrepresented clonotypes making up at least 0.05% of each patient's repertoire were included in the public clonotype analysis. Fewer than 15 age-matched healthy donor repertoires from immuneACCESS served as clonality controls. TCRdb mirrors the immuneACCESS table, restricted to in-frame sequences. Some clones are absent from its copies; in checked studies, under half trace to an unresolved V gene, and the reason for the others is unknown. For V, J and clone size, that table is used; D and trimming come from the DNA. The table for this sample lists 50,000 to 65,000 clones; approximately 62% of them were counted only once. The top ten constitute roughly 15% of the sample.

Here is what the overall study found, with its caveats: Public clonotypes were rare and either contracted or stayed stable during treatment, and the rise in clonality at ibrutinib response reflected the expansion of private clonotypes. At baseline, clonality was higher than in age-matched healthy donors and showed a strong correlation with circulating CD8+ T-cell counts. An increase in clonality was observed at ibrutinib response, with clonality remaining stable during sustained remission and falling back toward baseline at progression. Sampling times were not matched between patients in sustained remission and patients whose disease was progressing, and lymph node repertoires were not examined.

Explained via the paper, the time point label denotes: eleven to twelve months on ibrutinib. For TCR beta library preparation, 1.5 to 2 micrograms of genomic DNA were extracted from the cryopreserved PBMCs. Longitudinal blood samples from CLL patients on ibrutinib monotherapy underwent high-throughput TCR beta sequencing. The patients took part in an open-label, single-center phase 2 trial of ibrutinib monotherapy. V drops 0 bases and J drops 0 bases, leaving 17 bases in between. The CDR3 numbers 18 residues from cysteine through phenylalanine. The CDR3 DNA has 54 bases and is translated from base 1. As encoded in the germline V gene, CDR1 is MGHRA while CDR2 is YSYEKL.

The V gene is TRBV4-1 and the J gene is TRBJ1-2; no D gene can be assigned with confidence. The sequence came from a human donor with chronic lymphocytic leukemia. The sample was PBMCs, taken after 12 months of ibrutinib treatment. The DNA sequence is given as TGCGCCAGCAGCCAAGAGGGTGGCCCCGGCACGGCTAACTATGGCTACACCTTC. This encodes CASSQEGGPGTANYGYTF.